Below are 22 T cell receptor beta chains sequenced from a single sample in a study of cytomegalovirus exposure and HLA in healthy donors. The PCR used 60 Vbeta and 13 Jbeta primers. Generated by immunoSEQ multiplex PCR, the TCRdb table keeps only in-frame clones and is missing some. This repertoire includes 70,000 to 85,000 clones. The sequenced sample consisted of PBMCs. The receptors were gathered from a female donor in good health and CMV-seropositive.

The V and J genes are TRBV5-4 and TRBJ2-7; 7 nucleotides line up with TRBD1. Germline CDR1 SGHNT, CDR2 YYREEE (reference sequence). With 1 base clipped from V and 0 bases from J, the junction kept 4 bases outside the gene matches. This CDR3 is 15 amino acids long. The CDR3 sequence is CASSLPGTASYEQYF. The CDR3 coding sequence is TGTGCCAGCAGCTTGCCGGGGACAGCCTCCTACGAGCAGTACTTC.

This chain links TRBV18 with TRBJ2-2, with D tentatively TRBD2 (5 bases). Trimming removed 2 bases at V and 0 bases at J, with 13 bases between. The germline V gene has CDR1 KGHSH and CDR2 LQKENI. The CDR3 loop spans 17 amino acids. CDR3 sequence: CASSPVPETTNTGELFF. Written as DNA, the CDR3 is TGTGCCAGCTCACCAGTTCCGGAGACTACGAACACCGGGGAGCTGTTTTTT.

The DNA for the CDR3 is TGTGCCAGCTCGGCCCGACAGGGGGATGGCTACACCTTC. Translated: CASSARQGDGYTF. The genes are TRBV18 and TRBJ1-2; TRBD1 matches at 9 bases. Looked up from germline, CDR1 is KGHSH and CDR2 is LQKENI. Trimming took 6 bases from V and 6 from J; bases not matched to a gene: 5. The CDR3 contains 13 residues.

The rearrangement joins TRBV10-1 to TRBJ2-5, with TRBD2 matching over 8 bases. The CDR3 length is 10 residues. Germline CDR1 and CDR2: WNHNN and SYGVQD (reference sequence). DNA of the CDR3: TGCGGCGGGGGGTTGGGGACCCAGTACTTC. Its translation is CGGGLGTQYF.

The chain has TRBV6-6 and TRBJ2-5, with 7 bases matching TRBD2. Germline CDR1 and CDR2: MNHNY and SVGAGI (reference sequence). Trimming cost V 2 bases and J 5 bases; bases outside gene matches: 11. The CDR3 consists of 16 residues. For the CDR3, the DNA is TGTGCCAGCAGTTACATTCTGGCGGGGGTCGGCGAGACCCAGTACTTC. It specifies CASSYILAGVGETQYF.

V usage is TRBV4-1 and J usage is TRBJ2-1, with 8 nucleotides matching TRBD1. This CDR3 comprises 14 residues. Germline loops: CDR1 MGHRA, CDR2 YSYEKL. Unmatched junction bases numbered 7, after V lost 4 bases and J lost 8 bases. The CDR3 sequence: CASSPPPGGHEQFF. In DNA form, the CDR3 reads TGCGCCAGCAGCCCCCCCCCAGGGGGCCATGAGCAGTTCTTC.

This chain connects TRBV19 to TRBJ2-4; D possibly corresponds to TRBD2 (5 bases). CDR1 and CDR2 (germline): LNHDA, SQIVND (reference sequence). The V gene lost 5 bases and the J gene lost 12 bases, with 17 bases spanning the gap. The CDR3 runs 13 residues. CDR3 region: CASSPSLDSAQYF. The CDR3 coding sequence is TGTGCCAGTAGTCCTAGCCTCGACTCCGCTCAGTACTTC.

CDR3 nucleotides: TGTGCCAGCAGTTTGGGCGGGAGCGGGGCCTACGAGCAGTACTTC. Protein sequence: CASSLGGSGAYEQYF. The chain uses TRBV28 and TRBJ2-7; 7 bases align to TRBD2. With 3 bases clipped from V and 2 bases from J, the junction kept 7 bases outside the gene matches. This CDR3 is built from 15 residues. Germline V gene lookup returns CDR1 MDHEN and CDR2 SYDVKM.

V gene TRBV6-4 combines with J gene TRBJ1-2, with 8 bases lining up with TRBD1. The CDR3 sequence is 15 residues long. Trimming cost V 4 bases and J 3 bases; bases outside gene matches: 7. In germline, CDR1 is MRHNA, CDR2 SNTAGT. The CDR3 DNA reads as TGTGCCAGCAGTGTCAACTCAGGGGGCGACTATGGCTACACCTTC. Translation: CASSVNSGGDYGYTF.

The rearrangement links TRBV7-8 to TRBJ1-1; D gene uncertain. The germline V gene has CDR1 SGHVS and CDR2 FQNEAQ. V lost 3 bases and J lost 9, with 14 bases in between. CDR3 length: 13 residues. CDR3 sequence: CASSFLGSHKAFF. In DNA form, the CDR3 reads TGTGCCAGCAGCTTTTTGGGGAGTCACAAAGCTTTCTTT.

The chain recombines TRBV7-8 with TRBJ1-1, with 8 bases matching TRBD1. V trimming: 5 bases; J trimming: 5 bases; junction bases outside the gene matches: 10. The CDR3 is 15 residues long. The germline V gene encodes CDR1 SGHVS and CDR2 FQNEAQ. DNA of the CDR3: TGTGCCAGCAGCCTACGACAGGGGAGAGGGACTGAAGCTTTCTTT. Translating gives CASSLRQGRGTEAFF.

CDR3 region: CASSPTGGNEQFF. Written as DNA, the CDR3 is TGCGCCAGCAGCCCCACGGGGGGAAATGAGCAGTTCTTC. The chain combines TRBV4-1 with TRBJ2-1; 7 bases are shared with TRBD2. Germline CDR1 and CDR2: MGHRA and YSYEKL. V was pared by 4 bases and J by 7 bases, with 4 bases of the junction left unmatched. There are 13 residues in the CDR3.

The CDR3 here is CASSQEGGSGANVLTF. The CDR3 nucleotides are TGCGCCAGCAGCCAAGAGGGGGGTTCAGGGGCCAACGTCCTGACTTTC. V usage is TRBV4-3 and J usage is TRBJ2-6; TRBD2 is a possible D gene (6 bases). This CDR3 comprises 16 residues. The V gene's germline CDR1 is LGHNA and CDR2 YSLEER. V shed 0 bases and J shed 4 bases, with 10 bases lying between them.

This chain links TRBV29-1 with TRBJ2-7, with 9 positions matching TRBD2. The V gene's germline CDR1 is SQVTM and CDR2 ANQGSEA. This CDR3 is built from 15 residues. Losses at the gene ends were 2 bases for V and 0 bases for J; bases not matched to a gene: 5. The CDR3, as DNA: TGCAGCGTTGAACCTGCGGGAGGGGCCTCCTACGAGCAGTACTTC. It translates to CSVEPAGGASYEQYF.

This chain links TRBV18 with TRBJ2-5; 9 positions agree with TRBD1. In germline, CDR1 is KGHSH, CDR2 LQKENI. The CDR3 runs 13 residues. The trim removed 5 bases at V and 6 bases at J, leaving 4 bases unmatched. The CDR3 nucleotides read TGTGCCAGCTCAACCGGGACAGGGAAGACCCAGTACTTC. Translated: CASSTGTGKTQYF.

The chain joins TRBV7-9 to TRBJ2-7, with D possibly matching TRBD2 (5 bases). The CDR3 length is 16 residues. The V gene lost 1 base and the J gene lost 0 bases, with 13 bases spanning the gap. Germline-derived CDR1 and CDR2 are SEHNR and FQNEAQ (reference sequence). CDR3 bases: TGTGCCAGCAGCTTAGGTTCCGGGAAAAACTCCTACGAGCAGTACTTC. Translation: CASSLGSGKNSYEQYF.

V and J are TRBV30 and TRBJ2-3; TRBD2 matches 7 bases. V gave up 1 base and J gave up 2 bases; unmatched junction bases: 6. CDR3 length: 15 residues. Per germline, CDR1 GTSNPN and CDR2 SVGIG (reference sequence). The CDR3 loop reads CAWSGAGPFTDTQYF. CDR3 bases: TGTGCCTGGAGTGGAGCGGGGCCTTTCACAGATACGCAGTATTTT.

V is TRBV7-2 and J is TRBJ2-5; TRBD1 aligns across 8 bases. Germline values: CDR1 SGHTA, CDR2 FQGNSA. The CDR3 length is 14 residues. The junction had 3 bases not matched to a gene; V was cut back by 3 bases and J by 3 bases. The CDR3 region is CASSFDRGKETQYF. CDR3 nucleotides: TGTGCCAGCAGCTTTGACAGGGGAAAAGAGACCCAGTACTTC. The full variable domain, rest sourced from reference TRBV7-2 and TRBJ2-5, is GAGVSQSPSNKVTEKGKDVELRCDPISGHTALYWYRQSLGQGLEFLIYFQGNSAPDKSGLPSDRFSAERTGGSVSTLTIQRTQQEDSAVYLCASSFDRGKETQYFGPGTRLLVL.

This chain links TRBV25-1 with TRBJ2-7; D gene ambiguous. The CDR3 is made up of 13 amino acids. The germline V gene has CDR1 MGHDK and CDR2 SYGVNS. Trimming removed 1 base at V and 3 bases at J, with 7 bases between. CDR3: CASSEFGGYEQYF. Written as DNA, the CDR3 is TGTGCCAGCAGTGAATTTGGCGGCTACGAGCAGTACTTC.

This chain links TRBV29-1 with TRBJ1-2; D may be TRBD1 (5 bases). With 4 bases removed from V and 8 bases from J, the gap between germline ends came to 11 bases. This CDR3 is 11 amino acids long. Germline values: CDR1 SQVTM, CDR2 ANQGSEA. CDR3 sequence: CSVVAGPGYTF. The DNA for the CDR3 is TGCAGCGTTGTTGCAGGGCCCGGCTACACCTTC.

The rearrangement links TRBV4-3 to TRBJ1-1; tentative D call: TRBD1 (6 bases). CDR3 length: 15 amino acids. CDR1 and CDR2 (germline): LGHNA, YSLEER. V gave up 4 bases and J gave up 1 base, with 13 bases separating them. This CDR3 reads CASSRTVVGNTEAFF. In DNA form, the CDR3 reads TGCGCCAGCAGCCGGACAGTGGTAGGGAACACTGAAGCTTTCTTT.

V and J are TRBV10-3 and TRBJ2-7, with a weak D call TRBD1 (6 bases). Trimming cost V 5 bases and J 6 bases, with 20 bases left between them. The germline CDR1 and CDR2 sequences are ENHRY and SYGVKD. This CDR3 contains 15 residues. The CDR3: CAISRVRDNGIEQYF. CDR3 nucleotides: TGTGCCATCAGTAGGGTCCGGGACAATGGCATCGAGCAGTACTTC.